Described below is a single TCR beta chain sequence and its context. Looked up from germline, CDR1 is LNHDA and CDR2 is SQIVND (reference sequence). The ends were cut back, 3 bases at V and 9 bases at J, with 17 bases in the middle. The CDR3 runs 14 residues. 13 Jbeta primers and 60 Vbeta primers were used for the PCR. Produced via immunoSEQ multiplex PCR; TCRdb's table is partial and in-frame only. The sample consists of about 130,000 clones, about three quarters of them appearing once. The data were obtained in a study of cytomegalovirus exposure and HLA in healthy donors. This sequence was found in a human donor in good health. The chain links TRBV19 to TRBJ1-1; D call uncertain. Sequencing input: PBMCs. The CDR3 loop reads CASSMPGVRLKAFF. CDR3 sequence (DNA): TGTGCCAGTAGTATGCCCGGGGTTCGTCTTAAAGCTTTCTTT.